The rows below give T cell receptor beta chains drawn from one sample of a study of early T cells in non-severe SARS-CoV-2 infection. Each CDR3 protein gets one entry after TCRdb re-called the 5' RACE reads with MiXCR. Among approximately 30,000 distinct CDR3 sequences listed, 5.6% were seen once. Sequenced input: whole blood. These receptors were obtained from an adult who was a healthcare worker with PCR-confirmed SARS-CoV-2 infection or an uninfected control (not recorded which). Both conserved end residues are part of each CDR3. D genes are given only for firm matches. Clone size is stated in some rows and not others, as once, few, many or a class when expanded.

CDR3 protein | CDR3 DNA | clone size | J gene | V gene | D gene
CSAPIRDPRGGIYNEQFF | TGCAGTGCTCCGATCCGGGACCCTCGGGGGGGCATATACAATGAGCAGTTCTTC | many | TRBJ2-1 | TRBV20-1 | TRBD2
CASSQTGTEALGYGYTF | TGTGCCAGCAGCCAGACTGGGACGGAGGCCCTAGGCTATGGCTACACCTTC | many | TRBJ1-2 | TRBV4-2 | .
CASSLVPSQDNEQFF | TGCGCCAGCAGCTTGGTGCCTAGTCAAGACAATGAGCAGTTCTTC | many | TRBJ2-1 | TRBV5-1 | .
CASSSQSYSGNTIYF | TGTGCCAGCAGCTCCCAGTCATACTCTGGAAACACCATATATTTT | many | TRBJ1-3 | TRBV7-2 | .
CSARDRGEGSSYEQYF | TGCAGTGCTAGAGATCGGGGGGAGGGGAGCTCCTACGAGCAGTACTTC | many | TRBJ2-7 | TRBV20-1 | TRBD2
CSARDTGTGTEAFF | TGCAGTGCTAGAGATACGGGGACAGGAACTGAAGCTTTCTTT | many | TRBJ1-1 | TRBV20-1 | TRBD1
CASSLRQGSMSKNIQYF | TGTGCCAGCAGCCTTCGACAGGGATCCATGTCCAAAAACATTCAGTACTTC | many | TRBJ2-4 | TRBV11-2 | TRBD1
CASSPRTGGGTEAFF | TGTGCCAGCAGCCCACGGACAGGAGGTGGTACTGAAGCTTTCTTT | many | TRBJ1-1 | TRBV7-2 | TRBD1
CSARDSSGGGNYYEQYF | TGCAGTGCTAGAGATTCTAGCGGGGGGGGCAATTATTACGAGCAGTACTTC | many | TRBJ2-7 | TRBV20-1 | TRBD2
CASSFSRTSGNTIYF | TGTGCCAGCAGCTTTTCCAGGACCTCTGGAAACACCATATATTTT | few | TRBJ1-3 | TRBV7-9 | .
CASSLDKDGTNYGYTF | TGTGCCAGCAGCTTAGATAAGGACGGAACTAACTATGGCTACACCTTC | many | TRBJ1-2 | TRBV11-2 | .
CASGLVSNRGDKNIQYF | TGTGCTAGTGGTTTGGTCTCGAATCGGGGGGACAAAAACATTCAGTACTTC | many | TRBJ2-4 | TRBV12-5 | TRBD2
CASSLESLVNEQFF | TGTGCCAGCAGCTTAGAGAGTTTGGTAAATGAGCAGTTCTTC | many | TRBJ2-1 | TRBV11-2 | .
CSARDTVELFYGYTF | TGCAGTGCTAGAGACACGGTGGAGCTTTTTTATGGCTACACCTTC | many | TRBJ1-2 | TRBV20-1 | .
CASSLSAWPTDTQYF | TGTGCCAGCAGTTTATCGGCCTGGCCCACAGATACGCAGTATTTT | few | TRBJ2-3 | TRBV27 | .
CASSRRGTYNEQFF | TGTGCCAGCAGCCGGCGGGGTACCTACAATGAGCAGTTCTTC | many | TRBJ2-1 | TRBV3-1 | .
CASSRMGGNEQFF | TGTGCCAGTAGTCGCATGGGTGGGAATGAGCAGTTCTTC | many | TRBJ2-1 | TRBV19 | .
CSVGNRSYNEQFF | TGCAGCGTTGGGAACAGATCCTACAATGAGCAGTTCTTC | many | TRBJ2-1 | TRBV29-1 | .
CSVPGLSGKNIQYF | TGCAGTGTACCGGGACTTTCTGGCAAAAACATTCAGTACTTC | few | TRBJ2-4 | TRBV20-1 | .
CASRQTGTPRWEQYF | TGTGCCAGCAGGCAAACCGGGACACCCCGCTGGGAGCAGTACTTC | few | TRBJ2-7 | TRBV27 | .
CASSPQGTEAFF | TGTGCCAGCAGTCCCCAGGGAACTGAAGCTTTCTTT | medium-sized | TRBJ1-1 | TRBV12-3/TRBV12-4 | .
CASRGQGSTGELFF | TGTGCCAGCAGGGGACAGGGGTCTACCGGGGAGCTGTTTTTT | many | TRBJ2-2 | TRBV6-5 | TRBD1
CASSPGGRDEQFF | TGTGCCAGCTCACCAGGCGGGCGGGATGAGCAGTTCTTC | many | TRBJ2-1 | TRBV18 | .
CASRDWTYEQYF | TGTGCCAGCAGGGACTGGACCTACGAGCAGTACTTC | many | TRBJ2-7 | TRBV6-2/TRBV6-3 | .
CASSLEGKGYNEQFF | TGTGCCAGCAGTTTAGAGGGGAAAGGCTACAATGAGCAGTTCTTC | many | TRBJ2-1 | TRBV12-3/TRBV12-4 | .
CASRDPGTGGSYEQYF | TGTGCCAGCAGGGACCCCGGGACAGGGGGCAGCTACGAGCAGTACTTC | few | TRBJ2-7 | TRBV28 | TRBD1
CASSLVPGDAGYTF | TGCGCCAGCAGCTTGGTACCAGGGGATGCTGGCTACACCTTC | many | TRBJ1-2 | TRBV5-1 | .
CASSFHLSQAYNEQFF | TGTGCCAGCAGCTTTCATCTTAGCCAGGCCTACAATGAGCAGTTCTTC | . | TRBJ2-1 | TRBV5-4 | .
CASRGAGTNDQPQHF | TGTGCCAGCAGAGGGGCCGGGACAAACGATCAGCCCCAGCATTTT | many | TRBJ1-5 | TRBV28 | .
CASSQGGGQGFFEQYF | TGTGCCAGCAGCCAAGGTGGCGGACAGGGTTTTTTTGAGCAGTACTTC | . | TRBJ2-7 | TRBV3-1 | TRBD1
CASSLSTRGYHEQYF | TGTGCCAGCAGTTTATCAACCAGGGGGTACCACGAGCAGTACTTC | many | TRBJ2-7 | TRBV28 | TRBD1
CASLRGRGNYEQYF | TGTGCCAGCCTCCGGGGCAGGGGGAACTACGAGCAGTACTTC | few | TRBJ2-7 | TRBV2 | TRBD1
CASSLMGAGYNEQFF | TGCGCCAGCAGCTTGATGGGGGCGGGGTACAATGAGCAGTTCTTC | many | TRBJ2-1 | TRBV5-1 | .
CASSGTATGNTIYF | TGTGCCAGCAGCGGGACGGCCACTGGAAACACCATATATTTT | many | TRBJ1-3 | TRBV6-2/TRBV6-3 | .
CASSQPLDYGRRDTQYF | TGTGCCAGCAGCCAACCTCTGGACTATGGGCGGCGGGATACGCAGTATTTT | many | TRBJ2-3 | TRBV3-1 | .
CASTVTRALNTEAFF | TGTGCCAGCACCGTTACCAGGGCGCTGAACACTGAAGCTTTCTTT | . | TRBJ1-1 | TRBV11-2 | .
CASSASGTRGVGEKLFF | TGTGCCAGTAGTGCATCCGGGACGCGAGGCGTTGGTGAAAAACTGTTTTTT | many | TRBJ1-4 | TRBV19 | .
CASSQGGTNEKLFF | TGTGCCAGCAGTCAGGGGGGGACGAATGAAAAACTGTTTTTT | many | TRBJ1-4 | TRBV6-6 | TRBD1
CASSLQGAGQPQHF | TGTGCCAGCAGCTTACAGGGGGCAGGACAGCCCCAGCATTTT | few | TRBJ1-5 | TRBV5-4 | TRBD1
CASSPRSTGTLPKNTEAFF | TGTGCCAGCAGCCCCCGGTCGACAGGAACATTGCCCAAAAACACTGAAGCTTTCTTT | . | TRBJ1-1 | TRBV7-3 | .
CASSFTGSGANVLTF | TGTGCCAGCAGTTTCACTGGATCTGGGGCCAACGTCCTGACTTTC | many | TRBJ2-6 | TRBV27 | .
CASTTRPGNEQFF | TGTGCCAGCACGACCCGACCCGGCAATGAGCAGTTCTTC | many | TRBJ2-1 | TRBV5-4 | .